Listed here are 17 T cell receptor beta chains from one sample, sequenced in a study of T cells after yellow fever vaccination. Each CDR3 protein is one row after TCRdb ran MiXCR on the 5' RACE reads. The data hold hundreds of thousands of distinct CDR3 sequences, with over 8% observed a single time. Material: PBMCs, obtained on the day of the first yellow fever vaccination. The receptors were gathered from a man aged 18 to 30 who received the YFV17D yellow fever vaccine.

This clonotype was seen a few times. The chain has TRBV29-1 and TRBJ2-1, with D perhaps being TRBD1 or TRBD2 (5 bases each). CDR1 and CDR2 (germline): SQVTM, ANQGSEA. Trimming removed 0 bases from V and 10 bases from J, with 13 bases in between. The CDR3 sequence is 13 residues long. CDR3 DNA: TGCAGCGTTGAAGAAGGGGACGGTCGAGAGCAGTTCTTC. As protein: CSVEEGDGREQFF.

The genes are TRBV7-9 and TRBJ2-1, with 11 positions matching TRBD2. With 2 bases clipped from V and 7 bases from J, the junction kept 10 bases outside the gene matches. From germline, CDR1 is SEHNR and CDR2 FQNEAQ (reference sequence). The CDR3 is 17 residues long. CDR3: CASSLFRIAGGENEQFF. The CDR3 coding sequence is TGTGCCAGCAGCTTATTCCGAATAGCGGGGGGGGAAAATGAGCAGTTCTTC.

In its sample, this clonotype was seen a few times. The rearrangement links TRBV18 to TRBJ1-3; D uncertain. The length of the CDR3 is 15 residues. Trimming took off 3 bases at V and 0 bases at J, with 9 bases between the two ends. The germline CDR1 and CDR2 sequences are KGHSH and LQKENI. The CDR3 sequence is CASSPAGLSGNTIYF. CDR3 bases: TGTGCCAGCTCACCCGCTGGGCTCTCTGGAAACACCATATATTTT. Variable domain in full (rest from reference TRBV18 and TRBJ1-3): NAGVMQNPRHLVRRRGQEARLRCSPMKGHSHVYWYRQLPEEGLKFMVYLQKENIIDESGMPKERFSAEFPKEGPSILRIQQVVRGDSAAYFCASSPAGLSGNTIYFGEGSWLTVV.

The V and J genes are TRBV27 and TRBJ1-2, with D uncertain. The CDR3 spans 13 residues. Trimming left V 4 bases short and J 4 bases short, with 10 bases between. CDR1 is MNHEY, CDR2 SMNVEV, per germline (reference sequence). The CDR3, as DNA: TGTGCCAGCAGTTCAGACGGGAGCTATGGCTACACCTTC. Its translation: CASSSDGSYGYTF.

In its sample, this clonotype was seen a few times. This sequence joins TRBV9 and TRBJ2-1; TRBD2 agrees at 11 bases. Germline lookup yields CDR1 SGDLS and CDR2 YYNGEE. The CDR3 consists of 16 residues. After removal of 0 bases from V and 5 bases from J, the junction contained 4 bases not matched to a gene. The CDR3 region is CASSVGVAGGDNEQFF. CDR3 in DNA: TGTGCCAGCAGCGTAGGTGTAGCGGGGGGGGACAATGAGCAGTTCTTC. Supplemented by reference TRBV9 and TRBJ2-1, the full variable domain reads DSGVTQTPKHLITATGQRVTLRCSPRSGDLSVYWYQQSLDQGLQFLIQYYNGEERAKGNILERFSAQQFPDLHSELNLSSLELGDSALYFCASSVGVAGGDNEQFFGPGTRLTVL.

The chain uses TRBV27 and TRBJ1-4; unclear D gene. V lost 7 bases to trimming and J lost 3 bases, with 9 bases between them. The CDR3 length is 13 residues. Germline CDR1 MNHEY, CDR2 SMNVEV (reference sequence). The CDR3 DNA is TGTGCCAGCAAGAGGGCGTCTAATGAAAAACTGTTTTTT. This encodes CASKRASNEKLFF.

This clonotype was observed a handful of times. V is TRBV27 and J is TRBJ1-5, with 7 bases aligning to TRBD1. Germline V lookup: CDR1 MNHEY, CDR2 SMNVEV (reference sequence). J lost 0 bases, V lost 2 bases, and 10 bases had no gene match. This CDR3 is 18 amino acids long. The CDR3 loop is CASSLVGAGGISNQPQHF. CDR3 nucleotides: TGTGCCAGCAGTTTAGTTGGGGCAGGGGGAATTAGCAATCAGCCCCAGCATTTT.

This clonotype has only a few counts. The chain carries TRBV15 and TRBJ1-2; D might be TRBD1 (5 bases). This CDR3 comprises 13 residues. V lost 9 bases to trimming and J lost 1 base, with 12 bases between them. Germline CDR1 reads LNHNV; CDR2 reads YYDKDF (reference sequence). CDR3 bases: TGTGCCACGAGGAGGGGAGGTAACTATGGCTACACCTTC. It specifies CATRRGGNYGYTF.

The rearrangement uses TRBV5-6 and TRBJ1-2; 7 nucleotides match TRBD1. Unmatched junction bases numbered 8, after V lost 4 bases and J lost 8 bases. CDR1 and CDR2 (germline): SGHDT, YYEEEE. The CDR3 length is 13 residues. The CDR3, as DNA: TGTGCCAGCAGCCTCGTAAGGACAGGAGGCTACACCTTC. It codes for CASSLVRTGGYTF.

The chain combines TRBV7-8 with TRBJ2-3, with TRBD1 identical over 8 bases. Germline V gene lookup returns CDR1 SGHVS and CDR2 FQNEAQ. The CDR3 extends over 16 amino acids. V gave up 4 bases and J gave up 3 bases; unmatched junction bases: 9. This CDR3 reads CASSSNRDRWTDTQYF. The CDR3, as DNA: TGTGCCAGCAGCTCCAACCGGGACAGGTGGACAGATACGCAGTATTTT. The full variable domain, rest sourced from reference TRBV7-8 and TRBJ2-3, is GAGVSQSPRYKVAKRGQDVALRCDPISGHVSLFWYQQALGQGPEFLTYFQNEAQLDKSGLPSDRFFAERPEGSVSTLKIQRTQQEDSAVYLCASSSNRDRWTDTQYFGPGTRLTVL.

This clonotype was seen a handful of times. The V and J genes are TRBV4-1 and TRBJ2-3; TRBD1 matches 8 bases. The V and J ends lost 0 bases and 2 bases, in that order; junction bases with no gene match: 7. This CDR3 contains 17 residues. The germline V gene has CDR1 MGHRA and CDR2 YSYEKL. In DNA, the CDR3 is TGCGCCAGCAGCCAAGATAGGAACAGGGGGAACACAGATACGCAGTATTTT. This gives the protein CASSQDRNRGNTDTQYF.

This clonotype was seen many times. J is TRBJ1-5 and V is TRBV7-2; 12 positions agree with TRBD1. Per germline, CDR1 SGHTA and CDR2 FQGNSA. CDR3 length equals 15 residues. J lost 6 bases, V lost 5 bases, and 5 bases had no gene match. The CDR3 coding sequence is TGTGCCAGCAGCCCAGGGACAGGGGGCGGTCAGCCCCAGCATTTT. This gives the protein CASSPGTGGGQPQHF.

This clonotype showed up just a few times. The chain has TRBV6-1 and TRBJ2-1; D ambiguous. Germline CDR1 and CDR2: MNHNS and SASEGT. The CDR3 runs 14 residues. The V end lost 6 bases, the J end lost 5 bases, and 14 bases lay between the germline ends. The CDR3 nucleotides are TGTGCCAGCAGGGACGCCTCAACAGACAATGAGCAGTTCTTC. It is translated as CASRDASTDNEQFF.

The rearrangement joins TRBV5-1 to TRBJ2-3; 8 bases fit TRBD1. The length of the CDR3 is 15 residues. The germline V gene encodes CDR1 SGHRS and CDR2 YFSETQ. Trimming at V came to 4 bases and at J to 4 bases, leaving 8 bases not matched to a gene. Written as DNA, the CDR3 is TGCGCCAGCAGCACTGGACAGGGTTTCGCAGATACGCAGTATTTT. Translation: CASSTGQGFADTQYF.

The J gene is TRBJ2-1, the V gene TRBV4-2; 11 nucleotides align to TRBD2. From germline, CDR1 is LGHNA and CDR2 YNFKEQ. The CDR3 sequence is 20 residues long. V shed 3 bases, J shed 1 base, and the junction held 14 bases outside the gene matches. CDR3 amino acids: CASSQRGDTSGGLSYNEQFF. DNA for the CDR3: TGTGCCAGCAGCCAGAGAGGGGACACTAGCGGGGGTTTATCCTACAATGAGCAGTTCTTC.

Only a few counts were recorded for this clonotype. This rearrangement joins TRBV7-6 to TRBJ2-2, with D tentatively TRBD1 or TRBD2 (6 bases each). Germline V CDR1 and CDR2: SGHVS, FNYEAQ. This CDR3 spans 14 amino acids. V shed 5 bases and J shed 1 base, with 8 bases lying between them. CDR3 coding DNA: TGTGCCAGCAGCGCGGGACAGAACACCGGGGAGCTGTTTTTT. It translates to CASSAGQNTGELFF. The entire variable domain, with the rest obtained from reference TRBV7-6 and TRBJ2-2, is as follows: GAGVSQSPRYKVTKRGQDVALRCDPISGHVSLYWYRQALGQGPEFLTYFNYEAQQDKSGLPNDRFSAERPEGSISTLTIQRTEQRDSAMYRCASSAGQNTGELFFGEGSRLTVL.

The chain recombines TRBV5-1 with TRBJ2-7; D may be TRBD1 or TRBD2 (6 bases each). Between the trimmed V and J ends, which lost 0 bases and 6 bases, there was a span of 16 bases. CDR3 size: 15 residues. The germline V gene encodes CDR1 SGHRS and CDR2 YFSETQ. CDR3: CASSLAPGAVGEQYF. CDR3 coding DNA: TGCGCCAGCAGCTTGGCCCCGGGGGCGGTCGGCGAGCAGTACTTC.